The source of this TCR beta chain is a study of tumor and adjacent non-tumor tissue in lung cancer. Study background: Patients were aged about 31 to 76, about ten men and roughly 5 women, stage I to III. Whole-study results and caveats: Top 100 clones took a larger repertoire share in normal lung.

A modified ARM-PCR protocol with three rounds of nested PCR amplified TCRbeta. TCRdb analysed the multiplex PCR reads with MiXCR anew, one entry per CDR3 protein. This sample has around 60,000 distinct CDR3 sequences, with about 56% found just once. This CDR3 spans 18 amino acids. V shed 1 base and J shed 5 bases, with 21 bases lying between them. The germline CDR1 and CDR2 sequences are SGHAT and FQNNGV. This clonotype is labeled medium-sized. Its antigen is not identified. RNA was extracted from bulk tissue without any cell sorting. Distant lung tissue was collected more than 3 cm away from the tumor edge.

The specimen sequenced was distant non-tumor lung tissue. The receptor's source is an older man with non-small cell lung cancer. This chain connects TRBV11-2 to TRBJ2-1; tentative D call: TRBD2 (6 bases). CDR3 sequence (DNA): TGTGCCAGCAGCTTAGCCCGACGGGTTGGAGGGCAGGACAATGAGCAGTTCTTC. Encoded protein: CASSLARRVGGQDNEQFF.